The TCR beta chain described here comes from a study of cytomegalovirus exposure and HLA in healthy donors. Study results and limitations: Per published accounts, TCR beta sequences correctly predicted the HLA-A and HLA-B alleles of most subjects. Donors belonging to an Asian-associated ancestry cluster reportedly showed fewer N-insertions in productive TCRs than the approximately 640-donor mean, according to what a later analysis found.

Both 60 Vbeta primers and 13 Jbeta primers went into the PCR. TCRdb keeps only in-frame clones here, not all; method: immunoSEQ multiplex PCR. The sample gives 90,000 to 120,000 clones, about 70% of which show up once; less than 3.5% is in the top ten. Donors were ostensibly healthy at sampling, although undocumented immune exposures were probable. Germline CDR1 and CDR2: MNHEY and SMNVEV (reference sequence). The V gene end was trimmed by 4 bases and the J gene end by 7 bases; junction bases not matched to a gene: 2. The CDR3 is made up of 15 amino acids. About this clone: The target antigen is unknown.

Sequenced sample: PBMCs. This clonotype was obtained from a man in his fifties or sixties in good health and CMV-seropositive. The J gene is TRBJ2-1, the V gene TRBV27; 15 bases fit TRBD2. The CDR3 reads CASSSGTSGGNEQFF. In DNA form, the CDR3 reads TGTGCCAGCAGTTCGGGGACTAGCGGGGGGAATGAGCAGTTCTTC.